The 6 T cell receptor beta chains given below trace back to one sample, sequenced in a study of blood T cell repertoires in COVID-19. Method: immunoSEQ multiplex PCR; TCRdb's copy keeps in-frame clones and lacks some. This sample has roughly 150,000 clones, with 75% to 90% found just once. Material: peripheral blood. Receptors originate from a middle-aged woman with acute or convalescent COVID-19.

This CDR3 reads CSVGQAGNQPQHF. The CDR3 bases are TGCAGCGTTGGACAGGCCGGGAATCAGCCCCAGCATTTT. V gene TRBV29-1 combines with J gene TRBJ1-5; D might be TRBD1 (6 bases). V was trimmed by 4 bases and J by 4 bases, leaving 11 bases between them. From germline, CDR1 is SQVTM and CDR2 ANQGSEA. CDR3 size: 13 residues.

The gene calls are TRBV6-5 and TRBJ1-2; no reliable D call. V gave up 5 bases and J gave up 4 bases, with 14 bases separating them. This CDR3 has 14 amino acids. Per germline, CDR1 MNHEY and CDR2 SVGAGI. The CDR3 region has the DNA TGTGCCAGCAGTCCCATTGTTAACAGCTATGGCTACACCTTC. Protein: CASSPIVNSYGYTF.

This clone was observed a few times. The chain uses TRBV5-4 and TRBJ2-2; 7 nucleotides agree with TRBD2. Trimming at V came to 4 bases and at J to 4 bases, leaving 7 bases not matched to a gene. Germline CDR1 reads SGHNT; CDR2 reads YYREEE (reference sequence). The CDR3 runs 15 residues. The CDR3 is CASSPSPGGTGELFF. DNA of the CDR3: TGTGCCAGCAGCCCTTCCCCGGGGGGCACCGGGGAGCTGTTTTTT. Full variable domain (rest looked up from reference TRBV5-4 and TRBJ2-2): ETGVTQSPTHLIKTRGQQVTLRCSSQSGHNTVSWYQQALGQGPQFIFQYYREEENGRGNFPPRFSGLQFPNYSSELNVNALELDDSALYLCASSPSPGGTGELFFGEGSRLTVL.

The chain combines TRBV28 with TRBJ1-3, with 8 bases aligning to TRBD1. Germline CDR1 and CDR2: MDHEN and SYDVKM. V was pared by 2 bases and J by 8 bases, with 5 bases of the junction left unmatched. This CDR3 is built from 14 residues. The CDR3 sequence is CASSLGTGRDTIYF. CDR3 coding DNA: TGTGCCAGCAGTTTAGGGACAGGACGGGACACCATATATTTT.

J is TRBJ2-3 and V is TRBV6-5, with D perhaps TRBD1 (6 bases). From germline, CDR1 is MNHEY and CDR2 SVGAGI. Trimming stripped 5 bases from V and 1 base from J, with 10 bases between. The CDR3 covers 14 residues. The CDR3 sequence is CASSHGGRTDTQYF. CDR3 nucleotide sequence: TGTGCCAGCAGTCATGGGGGCCGCACAGATACGCAGTATTTT.

The chain carries TRBV5-4 and TRBJ1-6; 9 positions agree with TRBD1. The V gene end was trimmed by 4 bases and the J gene end by 6 bases; junction bases not matched to a gene: 5. Germline assignment: CDR1 SGHNT and CDR2 YYREEE (reference sequence). The CDR3 has 15 amino acids. The CDR3 DNA is TGTGCCAGCAGCGCCGGGACAGGGTTTAATTCACCCCTCCACTTT. Its protein product is CASSAGTGFNSPLHF.